This T cell receptor (beta chain) was sequenced for a study of cytomegalovirus exposure and HLA in healthy donors. Whole-study results and caveats: Immune exposure was documented only through CMV serostatus.

Primers: 60 Vbeta forward and 13 Jbeta reverse. Assay used: immunoSEQ multiplex PCR; TCRdb lists only in-frame clones, some missing. The data show about 140,000 clones, over 75% seen once. Concerning this clone: Its antigen is as yet unknown.

Trimming cost V 4 bases and J 1 base; bases outside gene matches: 10. The CDR3 loop spans 17 amino acids. Germline V lookup: CDR1 SGHDT, CDR2 YYEEEE. This TCR was sampled from a young man in good health. The source material was PBMCs. V gene TRBV5-6 combines with J gene TRBJ2-3, with 9 bases that match TRBD2. CDR3 in DNA: TGTGCCAGCAGCCCGCGGGCGGGAGGGCCCGGCACAGATACGCAGTATTTT. This gives the protein CASSPRAGGPGTDTQYF.